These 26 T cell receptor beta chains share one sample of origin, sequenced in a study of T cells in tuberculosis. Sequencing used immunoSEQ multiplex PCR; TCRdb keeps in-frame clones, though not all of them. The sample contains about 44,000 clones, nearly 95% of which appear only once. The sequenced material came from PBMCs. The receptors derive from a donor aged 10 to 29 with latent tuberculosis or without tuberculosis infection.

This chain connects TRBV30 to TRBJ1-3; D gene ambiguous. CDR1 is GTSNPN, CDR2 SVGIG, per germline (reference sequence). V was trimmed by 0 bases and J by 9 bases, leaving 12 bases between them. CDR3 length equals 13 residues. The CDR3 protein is CAWSVQITGTIYF. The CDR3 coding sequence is TGTGCCTGGAGTGTACAAATCACGGGCACCATATATTTT.

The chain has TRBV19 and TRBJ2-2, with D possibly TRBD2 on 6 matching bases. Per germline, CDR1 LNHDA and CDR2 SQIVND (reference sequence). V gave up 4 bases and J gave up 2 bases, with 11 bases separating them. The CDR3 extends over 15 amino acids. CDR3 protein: CASSTLGLNTGELFF. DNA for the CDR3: TGTGCCAGTAGTACCTTGGGACTCAACACCGGGGAGCTGTTTTTT.

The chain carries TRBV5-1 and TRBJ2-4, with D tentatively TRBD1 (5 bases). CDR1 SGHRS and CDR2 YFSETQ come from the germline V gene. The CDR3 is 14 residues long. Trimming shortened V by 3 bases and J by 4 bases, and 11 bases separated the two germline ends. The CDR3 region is CASSYEGAKNIQYF. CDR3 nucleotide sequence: TGCGCCAGCAGCTATGAAGGGGCGAAAAACATTCAGTACTTC.

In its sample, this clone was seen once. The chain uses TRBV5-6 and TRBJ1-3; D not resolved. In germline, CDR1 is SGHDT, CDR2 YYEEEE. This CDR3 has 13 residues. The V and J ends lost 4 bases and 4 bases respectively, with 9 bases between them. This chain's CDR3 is CASSLNRGNTIYF. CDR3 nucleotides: TGTGCCAGCAGCCTAAACCGAGGAAACACCATATATTTT.

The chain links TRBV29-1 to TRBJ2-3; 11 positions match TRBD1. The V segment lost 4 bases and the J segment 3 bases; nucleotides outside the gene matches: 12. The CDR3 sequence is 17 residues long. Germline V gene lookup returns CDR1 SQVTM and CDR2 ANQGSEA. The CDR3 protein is CSVAGDRGIFRTDTQYF. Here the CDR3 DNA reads TGCAGCGTTGCCGGGGACAGGGGGATTTTCAGGACAGATACGCAGTATTTT.

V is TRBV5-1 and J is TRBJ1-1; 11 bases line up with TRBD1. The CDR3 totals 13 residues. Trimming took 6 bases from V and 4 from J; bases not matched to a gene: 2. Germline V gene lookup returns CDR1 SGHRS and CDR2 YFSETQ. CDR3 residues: CASTGQGGTEAFF. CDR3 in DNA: TGCGCCAGCACGGGACAGGGGGGCACTGAAGCTTTCTTT.

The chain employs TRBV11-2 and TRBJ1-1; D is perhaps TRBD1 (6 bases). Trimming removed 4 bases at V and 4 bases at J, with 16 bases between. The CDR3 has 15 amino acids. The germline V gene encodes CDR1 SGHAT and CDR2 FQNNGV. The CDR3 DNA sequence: TGTGCCAGCAGCTCGAAACAGGGAATGGGCACTGAAGCTTTCTTT. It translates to CASSSKQGMGTEAFF.

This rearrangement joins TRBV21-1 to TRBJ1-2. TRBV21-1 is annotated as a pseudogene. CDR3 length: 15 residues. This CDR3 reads CASSAQRKAYYGYTF. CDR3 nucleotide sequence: TGTGCCAGCAGCGCCCAGCGAAAGGCTTACTATGGCTACACCTTC.

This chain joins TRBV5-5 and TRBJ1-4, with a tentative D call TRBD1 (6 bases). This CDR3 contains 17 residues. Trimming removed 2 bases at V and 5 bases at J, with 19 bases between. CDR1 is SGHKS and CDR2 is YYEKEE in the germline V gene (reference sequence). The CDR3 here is CASSLTPTTGSNEKLFF. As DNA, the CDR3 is TGTGCCAGCAGCTTAACGCCTACGACAGGATCAAATGAAAAACTGTTTTTT.

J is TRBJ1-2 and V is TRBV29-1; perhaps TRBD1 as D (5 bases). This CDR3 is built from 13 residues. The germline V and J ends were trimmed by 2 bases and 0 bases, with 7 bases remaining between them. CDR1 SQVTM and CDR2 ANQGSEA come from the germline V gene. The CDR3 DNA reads TGCAGCGTTGAAACAGGAGCTAACTATGGCTACACCTTC. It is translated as CSVETGANYGYTF. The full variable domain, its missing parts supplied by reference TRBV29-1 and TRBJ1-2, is SAVISQKPSRDICQRGTSLTIQCQVDSQVTMMFWYRQQPGQSLTLIATANQGSEATYESGFVIDKFPISRPNLTFSTLTVSNMSPEDSSIYLCSVETGANYGYTFGSGTRLTVV.

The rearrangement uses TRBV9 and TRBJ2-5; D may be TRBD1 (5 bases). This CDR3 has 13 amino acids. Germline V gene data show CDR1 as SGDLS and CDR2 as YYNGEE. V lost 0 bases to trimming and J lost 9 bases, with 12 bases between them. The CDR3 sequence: CASSVVPEGAQYF. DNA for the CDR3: TGTGCCAGCAGCGTAGTCCCGGAAGGGGCCCAGTACTTC.

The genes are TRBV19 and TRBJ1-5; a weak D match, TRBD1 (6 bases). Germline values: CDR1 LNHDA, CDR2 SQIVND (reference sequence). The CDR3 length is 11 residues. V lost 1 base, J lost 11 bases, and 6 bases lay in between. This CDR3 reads CASSIAGAQHF. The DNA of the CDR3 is TGTGCCAGTAGTATAGCAGGGGCCCAGCATTTT.

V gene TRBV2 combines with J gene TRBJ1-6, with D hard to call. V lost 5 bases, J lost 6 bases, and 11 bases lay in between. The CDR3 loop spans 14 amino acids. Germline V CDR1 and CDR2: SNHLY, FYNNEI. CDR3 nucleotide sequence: TGTGCCAGCAGTTACACCATTCGTAATTCACCCCTCCACTTT. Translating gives CASSYTIRNSPLHF.

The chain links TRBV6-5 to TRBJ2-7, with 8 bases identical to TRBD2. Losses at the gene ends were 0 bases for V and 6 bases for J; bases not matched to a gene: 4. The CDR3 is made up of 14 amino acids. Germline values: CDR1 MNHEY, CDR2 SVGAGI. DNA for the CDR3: TGTGCCAGCAGTTACTCGAGCGGGGGCAGCGAGCAGTACTTC. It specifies CASSYSSGGSEQYF.

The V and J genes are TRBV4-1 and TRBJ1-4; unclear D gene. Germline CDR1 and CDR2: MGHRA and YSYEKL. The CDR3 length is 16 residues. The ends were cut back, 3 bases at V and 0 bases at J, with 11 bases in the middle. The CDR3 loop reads CASSQLMGATNEKLFF. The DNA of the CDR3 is TGCGCCAGCAGCCAGCTAATGGGAGCAACTAATGAAAAACTGTTTTTT.

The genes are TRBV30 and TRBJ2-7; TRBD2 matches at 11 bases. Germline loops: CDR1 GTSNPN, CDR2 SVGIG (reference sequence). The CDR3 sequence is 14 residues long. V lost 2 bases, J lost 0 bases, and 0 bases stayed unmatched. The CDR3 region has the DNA TGTGCCTGGAGTACTAGCGGGAGCTCCTACGAGCAGTACTTC. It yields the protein CAWSTSGSSYEQYF.

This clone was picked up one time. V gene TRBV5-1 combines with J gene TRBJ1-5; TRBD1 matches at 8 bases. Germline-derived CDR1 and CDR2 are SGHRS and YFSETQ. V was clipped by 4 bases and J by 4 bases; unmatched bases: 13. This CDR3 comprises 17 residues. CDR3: CASSPSPTGVGNQPQHF. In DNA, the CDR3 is TGCGCCAGCAGCCCGTCCCCGACAGGGGTTGGAAATCAGCCCCAGCATTTT.

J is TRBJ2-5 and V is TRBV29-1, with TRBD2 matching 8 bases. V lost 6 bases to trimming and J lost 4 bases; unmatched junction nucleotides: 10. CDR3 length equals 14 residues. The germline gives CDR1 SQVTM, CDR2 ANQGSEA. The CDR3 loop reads CSVSVGLAGETQYF. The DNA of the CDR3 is TGCAGCGTCTCCGTGGGTCTAGCGGGAGAGACCCAGTACTTC.

This chain's CDR3 is CASSPDLSGDTQYF. The CDR3 region has the DNA TGTGCCAGCAGCCCAGACCTGAGCGGGGATACGCAGTATTTT. This rearrangement joins TRBV7-8 to TRBJ2-3; TRBD2 might be the D (6 bases). V shed 5 bases and J shed 6 bases, with 15 bases lying between them. CDR1 and CDR2 from the germline V gene are SGHVS and FQNEAQ. This CDR3 comprises 14 residues.

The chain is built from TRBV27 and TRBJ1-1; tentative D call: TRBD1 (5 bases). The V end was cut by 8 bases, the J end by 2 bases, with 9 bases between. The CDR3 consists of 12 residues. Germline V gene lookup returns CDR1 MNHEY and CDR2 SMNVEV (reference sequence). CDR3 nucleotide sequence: TGTGCCAGCGGGGGGAGTAACACTGAAGCTTTCTTT. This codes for CASGGSNTEAFF.

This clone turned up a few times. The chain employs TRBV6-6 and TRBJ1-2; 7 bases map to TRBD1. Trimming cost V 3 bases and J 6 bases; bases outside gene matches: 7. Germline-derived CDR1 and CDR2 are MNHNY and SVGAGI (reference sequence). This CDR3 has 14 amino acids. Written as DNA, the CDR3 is TGTGCCAGCAGTTATTCGGAGACAGGGAATGGCTACACCTTC. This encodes CASSYSETGNGYTF.

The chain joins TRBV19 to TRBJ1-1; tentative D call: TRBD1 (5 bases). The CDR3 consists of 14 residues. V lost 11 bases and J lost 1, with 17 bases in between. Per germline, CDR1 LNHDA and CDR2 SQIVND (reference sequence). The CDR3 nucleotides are TGTGCCTCAAAGGTGGGACTGGGGAACACTGAAGCTTTCTTT. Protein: CASKVGLGNTEAFF.

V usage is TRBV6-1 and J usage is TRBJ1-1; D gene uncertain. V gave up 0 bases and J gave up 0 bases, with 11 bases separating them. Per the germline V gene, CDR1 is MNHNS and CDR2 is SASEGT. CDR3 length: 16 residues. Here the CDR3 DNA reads TGTGCCAGCAGTGAAGCGTTGGGCATTCTGAACACTGAAGCTTTCTTT. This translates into CASSEALGILNTEAFF.

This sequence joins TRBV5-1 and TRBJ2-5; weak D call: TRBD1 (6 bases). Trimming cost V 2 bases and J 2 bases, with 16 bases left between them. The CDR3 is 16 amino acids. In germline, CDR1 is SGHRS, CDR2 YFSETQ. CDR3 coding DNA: TGCGCCAGCAGCTTCGTACAGGGCGTAGGGCAAGAGACCCAGTACTTC. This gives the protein CASSFVQGVGQETQYF.

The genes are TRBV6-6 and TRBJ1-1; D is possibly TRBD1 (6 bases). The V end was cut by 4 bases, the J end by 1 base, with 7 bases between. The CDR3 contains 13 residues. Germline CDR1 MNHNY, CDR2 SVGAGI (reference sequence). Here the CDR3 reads CASSLTGNTEAFF. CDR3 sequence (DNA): TGTGCCAGCAGTTTGACAGGGAACACTGAAGCTTTCTTT.

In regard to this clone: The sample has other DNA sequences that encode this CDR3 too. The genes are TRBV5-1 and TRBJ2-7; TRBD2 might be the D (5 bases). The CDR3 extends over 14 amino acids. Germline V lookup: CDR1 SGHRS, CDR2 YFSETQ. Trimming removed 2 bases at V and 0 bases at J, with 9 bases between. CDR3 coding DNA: TGCGCCAGCAGCTTCGAGGGCAGCTCCTACGAGCAGTACTTC. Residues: CASSFEGSSYEQYF.